This T cell receptor (beta chain) emerged from a study of graft-versus-host responses after intestinal transplantation (dated by TCRdb to the early 2020s). At the level of the whole study: Recipients received multivisceral, liver-intestinal, or isolated intestinal transplants. To identify alloreactive clones, pre-transplant mixed lymphocyte reaction products were sequenced and compared with unstimulated pre-transplant donor and recipient T cells. Donor T cell macrochimerism was defined as a peak of at least 4% donor T cells among recipient peripheral blood mononuclear cells. After intestinal transplantation, graft-versus-host and host-versus-graft alloreactive T cell clones were followed in the graft, circulation and bone marrow using bulk TCR-beta CDR3 sequencing. The cohort enrolled about 23 intestinal transplant recipients, one of whom was a retransplant, and a few patients without pretransplant specimens were excluded. Every recipient was given anti-thymocyte globulin induction, followed by about 3 years of maintenance tacrolimus and steroids. Samples from three later patients were sequenced in-house on an Illumina MiSeq with MiXCR processing rather than by the commercial service. The research as a whole found: GvH clones turned up in recipient bone marrow, with some appearing earlier in ileal mucosa or blood, a pattern consistent with an intestinal mucosal origin. Conclusions were limited by the relatively low number and heterogeneity of intestinal transplant patients. Patients with donor T cell macrochimerism had high GvH to HvG T cell clonal ratios in their allografts. Early after transplant, peak levels of circulating GvH clones were associated with declines in HvG clones.

The CDR1 and CDR2 encoded by the germline V gene are SGHVS and FNYEAQ. Trimmed from V: 3 bases; trimmed from J: 5 bases; junction bases lacking a gene match: 3. From the cysteine through the phenylalanine, the CDR3 covers 13 amino acids. Just the 39-base CDR3 DNA is kept, in frame starting at base 1. In regard to this clone: The specificity of this receptor is unknown. No base qualities exist here, and no much larger clone lies one base off it.

Explained via the paper, the time point label denotes: cells obtained before transplantation from donor or recipient. CD3+CD4+ and CD3+CD8+ populations were FACS-sorted from unstimulated pre-transplant donor and recipient cells taken from spleen or lymph nodes. Libraries were built with the immunoSEQ multiplex PCR assay. For most patients, genomic DNA was isolated with the Qiagen DNeasy Blood and Tissue Kit and sent frozen to Adaptive Biotechnologies for TCR sequencing. For most patients, genomic DNA was subjected to high-throughput TCR-beta CDR3 sequencing by Adaptive Biotechnologies. The original pipeline was this. TCR sequencing data for roughly 18 patients were retrieved from Adaptive's ImmunoSEQ software; three other patients were processed with MiXCR and VDJtools. To correct CD4 versus CD8 sorting errors, any sequence found in both subsets at a frequency ratio below 5:1 was removed. CDR3 nucleotide sequences shared between donor and recipient were removed because the origin of such sequences could not be assigned. At least 2-fold expansion over unstimulated cells and a minimum CFSE-low frequency of 0.002% (template counts) or 0.001% (read counts) were required for clones to be classified as alloreactive. A clone was considered mappable if detected in the sequenced pre-transplant spleen, lymph node, or MLR CFSE-low populations of the donor or recipient. Cumulative frequency of alloreactive clones was calculated as a percentage of all sequences weighted by copy number. The source is immuneACCESS, and TCRdb retained only in-frame sequences with V and J called. Part of the clones is not carried over; for the studies checked, unresolved V genes explain less than half of this, and the remainder is unexplained. V and J calls and clone size come straight from that table; D and trimming were deduced from the DNA. For this sample the table gives about 41,000 clones, of which roughly 95% were detected only once. 0.45% to 0.65% of the sample rests with the top ten.

Sequenced material: unstimulated CD8+ T cells sorted from spleen or lymph node cells, taken before transplant. The rearrangement joined TRBV7-6 to TRBJ1-2, and TRBD1 aligns with 7 junction nucleotides. The sequence was obtained from a human donor who was the organ donor for an intestinal transplant. The nucleotide sequence reads as follows: TGTGCCAGCAGCTTCAGGGGGGGTTATGGCTACACCTTC. The translation is CASSFRGGYGYTF.